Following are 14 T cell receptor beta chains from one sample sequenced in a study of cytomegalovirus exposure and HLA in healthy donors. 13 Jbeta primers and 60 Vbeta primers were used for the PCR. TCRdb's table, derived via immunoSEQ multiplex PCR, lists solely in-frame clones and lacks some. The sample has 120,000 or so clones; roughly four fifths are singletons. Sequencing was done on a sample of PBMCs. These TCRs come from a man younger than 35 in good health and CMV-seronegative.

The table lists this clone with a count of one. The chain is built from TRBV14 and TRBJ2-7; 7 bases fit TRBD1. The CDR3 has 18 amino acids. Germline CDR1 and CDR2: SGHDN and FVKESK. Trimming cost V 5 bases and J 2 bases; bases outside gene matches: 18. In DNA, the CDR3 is TGTGCCAGCAGCTTAAGAGGGGGCGCAGGCCCCGTCCCCTACGAGCAGTACTTC. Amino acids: CASSLRGGAGPVPYEQYF.

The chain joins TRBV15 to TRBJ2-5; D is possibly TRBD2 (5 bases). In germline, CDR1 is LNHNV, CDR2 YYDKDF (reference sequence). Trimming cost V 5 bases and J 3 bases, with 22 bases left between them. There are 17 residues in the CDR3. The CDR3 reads CATSSGDATKPKETQYF. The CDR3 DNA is TGTGCCACCAGCTCCGGGGATGCCACAAAACCCAAAGAGACCCAGTACTTC. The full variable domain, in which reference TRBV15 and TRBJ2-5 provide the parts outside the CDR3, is DAMVIQNPRYQVTQFGKPVTLSCSQTLNHNVMYWYQQKSSQAPKLLFHYYDKDFNNEADTPDNFQSRRPNTSFCFLDIRSPGLGDTAMYLCATSSGDATKPKETQYFGPGTRLLVL.

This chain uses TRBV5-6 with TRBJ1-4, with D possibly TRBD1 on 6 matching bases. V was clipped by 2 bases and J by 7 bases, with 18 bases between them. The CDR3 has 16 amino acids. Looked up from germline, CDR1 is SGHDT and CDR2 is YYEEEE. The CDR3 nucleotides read TGTGCCAGCAGCTTAAAGATTGGGGGCTGGAGTGAAAAACTGTTTTTT. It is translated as CASSLKIGGWSEKLFF.

CDR3 DNA sequence: TGCGCCAGTGGGAGCATCCAAGAGACCCAGTACTTC. Its protein product is CASGSIQETQYF. This chain joins TRBV5-1 and TRBJ2-5; weak D call: TRBD2 (5 bases). CDR3 size: 12 residues. Trimming cost V 8 bases and J 1 base, with 9 bases left between them. CDR1 is SGHRS and CDR2 is YFSETQ in the germline V gene. The whole variable domain, remainder taken from reference TRBV5-1 and TRBJ2-5, is KAGVTQTPRYLIKTRGQQVTLSCSPISGHRSVSWYQQTPGQGLQFLFEYFSETQRNKGNFPGRFSGRQFSNSRSEMNVSTLELGDSALYLCASGSIQETQYFGPGTRLLVL.

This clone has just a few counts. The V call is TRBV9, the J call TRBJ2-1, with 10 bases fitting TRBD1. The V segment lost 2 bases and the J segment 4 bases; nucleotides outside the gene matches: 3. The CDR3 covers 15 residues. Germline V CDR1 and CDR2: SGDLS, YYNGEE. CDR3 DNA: TGTGCCAGCAGCGTGGACAGGGGGACTTACAATGAGCAGTTCTTC. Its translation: CASSVDRGTYNEQFF.

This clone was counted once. The CDR3 region is CASSLGFGTFNTEAFF. The CDR3 DNA reads TGTGCCAGCAGCTTAGGATTCGGGACATTCAACACTGAAGCTTTCTTT. V is TRBV7-9 and J is TRBJ1-1; tentative D call: TRBD1 (6 bases). The ends were cut back, 1 base at V and 2 bases at J, with 14 bases in the middle. Germline CDR1 reads SEHNR; CDR2 reads FQNEAQ (reference sequence). The CDR3 is 16 residues long. The whole variable domain, remainder taken from reference TRBV7-9 and TRBJ1-1, is DTGVSQNPRHKITKRGQNVTFRCDPISEHNRLYWYRQTLGQGPEFLTYFQNEAQLEKSRLLSDRFSAERPKGSFSTLEIQRTEQGDSAMYLCASSLGFGTFNTEAFFGQGTRLTVV.

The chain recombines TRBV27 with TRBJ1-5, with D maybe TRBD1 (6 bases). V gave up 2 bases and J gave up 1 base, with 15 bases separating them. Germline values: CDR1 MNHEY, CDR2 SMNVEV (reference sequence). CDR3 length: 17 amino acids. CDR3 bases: TGTGCCAGCAGTTTACGCCCACCAGGGGTAAGCAATCAGCCCCAGCATTTT. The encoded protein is CASSLRPPGVSNQPQHF.

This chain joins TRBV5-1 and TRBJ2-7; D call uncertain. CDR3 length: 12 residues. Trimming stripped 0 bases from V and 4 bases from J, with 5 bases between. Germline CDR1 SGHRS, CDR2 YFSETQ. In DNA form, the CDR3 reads TGCGCCAGCAGCTTGGACAGATACGAGCAGTACTTC. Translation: CASSLDRYEQYF. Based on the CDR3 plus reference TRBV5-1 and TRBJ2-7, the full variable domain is KAGVTQTPRYLIKTRGQQVTLSCSPISGHRSVSWYQQTPGQGLQFLFEYFSETQRNKGNFPGRFSGRQFSNSRSEMNVSTLELGDSALYLCASSLDRYEQYFGPGTRLTVT.

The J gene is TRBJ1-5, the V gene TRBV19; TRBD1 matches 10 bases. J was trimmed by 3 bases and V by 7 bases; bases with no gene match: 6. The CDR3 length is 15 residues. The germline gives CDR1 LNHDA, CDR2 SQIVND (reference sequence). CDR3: CASNRQGAPNQPQHF. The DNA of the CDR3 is TGTGCCAGTAACCGACAGGGGGCACCCAATCAGCCCCAGCATTTT.

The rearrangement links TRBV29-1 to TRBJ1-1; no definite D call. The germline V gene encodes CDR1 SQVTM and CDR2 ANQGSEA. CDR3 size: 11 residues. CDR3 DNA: TGCAGTGTAGGAGTGGCCACTGAAGCTTTCTTT. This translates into CSVGVATEAFF.

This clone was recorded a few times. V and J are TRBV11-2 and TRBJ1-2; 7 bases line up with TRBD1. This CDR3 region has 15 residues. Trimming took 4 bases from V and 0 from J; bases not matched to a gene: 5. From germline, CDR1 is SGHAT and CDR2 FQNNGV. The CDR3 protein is CASSSRTGANYGYTF. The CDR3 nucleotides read TGTGCCAGCAGCTCCCGGACAGGTGCTAACTATGGCTACACCTTC. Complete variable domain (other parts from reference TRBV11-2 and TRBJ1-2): EAGVAQSPRYKIIEKRQSVAFWCNPISGHATLYWYQQILGQGPKLLIQFQNNGVVDDSQLPKDRFSAERLKGVDSTLKIQPAKLEDSAVYLCASSSRTGANYGYTFGSGTRLTVV.

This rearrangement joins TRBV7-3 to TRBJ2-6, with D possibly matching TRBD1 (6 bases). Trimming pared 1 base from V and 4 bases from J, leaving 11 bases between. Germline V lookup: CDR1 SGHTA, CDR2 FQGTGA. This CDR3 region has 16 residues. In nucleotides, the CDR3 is TGTGCCAGCAGCTTAAAAGGGGGTTCCGGGGCCAACGTCCTGACTTTC. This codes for CASSLKGGSGANVLTF.

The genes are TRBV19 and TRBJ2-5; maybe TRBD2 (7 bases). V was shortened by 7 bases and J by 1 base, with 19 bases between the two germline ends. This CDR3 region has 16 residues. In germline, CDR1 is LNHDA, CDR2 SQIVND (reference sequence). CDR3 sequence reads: CASTLGPGGRQETQYF. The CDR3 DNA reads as TGTGCCAGTACCCTAGGACCGGGGGGCCGCCAAGAGACCCAGTACTTC. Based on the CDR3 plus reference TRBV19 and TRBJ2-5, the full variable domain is DGGITQSPKYLFRKEGQNVTLSCEQNLNHDAMYWYRQDPGQGLRLIYYSQIVNDFQKGDIAEGYSVSREKKESFPLTVTSAQKNPTAFYLCASTLGPGGRQETQYFGPGTRLLVL.

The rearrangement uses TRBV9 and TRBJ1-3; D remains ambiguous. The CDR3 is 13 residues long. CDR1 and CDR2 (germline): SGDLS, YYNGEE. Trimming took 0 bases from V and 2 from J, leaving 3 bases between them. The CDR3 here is CASSVGPGNTIYF. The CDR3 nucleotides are TGTGCCAGCAGCGTAGGGCCTGGAAACACCATATATTTT.